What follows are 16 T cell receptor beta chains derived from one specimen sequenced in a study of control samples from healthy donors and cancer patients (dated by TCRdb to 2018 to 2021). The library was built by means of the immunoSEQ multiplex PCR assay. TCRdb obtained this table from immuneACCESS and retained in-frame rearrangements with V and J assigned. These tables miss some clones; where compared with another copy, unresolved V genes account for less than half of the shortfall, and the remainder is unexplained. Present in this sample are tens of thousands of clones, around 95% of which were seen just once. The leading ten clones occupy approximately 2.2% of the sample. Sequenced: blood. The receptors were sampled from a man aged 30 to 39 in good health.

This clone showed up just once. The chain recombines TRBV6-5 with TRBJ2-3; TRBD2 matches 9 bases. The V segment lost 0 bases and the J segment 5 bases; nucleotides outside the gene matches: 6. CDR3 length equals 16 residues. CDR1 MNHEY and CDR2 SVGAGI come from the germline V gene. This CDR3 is CASSYSTAGGRDTQYF. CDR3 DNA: TGTGCCAGCAGTTACTCGACAGCGGGAGGCAGAGATACGCAGTATTTT.

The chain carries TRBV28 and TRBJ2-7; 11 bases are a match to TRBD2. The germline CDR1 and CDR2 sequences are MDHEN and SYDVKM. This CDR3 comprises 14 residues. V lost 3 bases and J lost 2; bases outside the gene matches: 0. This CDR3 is CASSLTSGTYEQYF. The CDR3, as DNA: TGTGCCAGCAGTTTGACTAGCGGGACCTACGAGCAGTACTTC.

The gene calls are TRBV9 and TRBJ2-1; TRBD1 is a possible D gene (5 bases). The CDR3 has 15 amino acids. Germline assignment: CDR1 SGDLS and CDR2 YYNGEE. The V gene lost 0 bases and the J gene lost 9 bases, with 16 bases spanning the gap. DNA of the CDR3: TGTGCCAGCAGCGTAGCTTCGCGACAGCTTGGTGAGCAGTTCTTC. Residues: CASSVASRQLGEQFF.

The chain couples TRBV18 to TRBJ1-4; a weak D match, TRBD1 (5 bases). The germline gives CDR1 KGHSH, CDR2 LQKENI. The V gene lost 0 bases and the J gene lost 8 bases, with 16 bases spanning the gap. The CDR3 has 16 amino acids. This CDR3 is CASSPPRTGLEEKLFF. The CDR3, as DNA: TGTGCCAGCTCACCACCGCGGACGGGGCTAGAGGAAAAACTGTTTTTT.

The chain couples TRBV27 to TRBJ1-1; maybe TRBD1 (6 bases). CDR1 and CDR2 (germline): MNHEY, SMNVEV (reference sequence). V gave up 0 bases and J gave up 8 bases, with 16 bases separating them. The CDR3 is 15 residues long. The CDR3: CASSLSGGGPSEAFF. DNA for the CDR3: TGTGCCAGCAGTTTATCAGGCGGGGGCCCCTCGGAAGCTTTCTTT.

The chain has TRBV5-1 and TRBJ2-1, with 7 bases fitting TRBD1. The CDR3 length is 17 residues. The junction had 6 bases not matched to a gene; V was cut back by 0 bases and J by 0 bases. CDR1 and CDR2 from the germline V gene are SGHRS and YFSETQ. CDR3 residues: CASSLEGGWSSYNEQFF. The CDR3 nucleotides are TGCGCCAGCAGCTTGGAAGGGGGCTGGAGCTCCTACAATGAGCAGTTCTTC.

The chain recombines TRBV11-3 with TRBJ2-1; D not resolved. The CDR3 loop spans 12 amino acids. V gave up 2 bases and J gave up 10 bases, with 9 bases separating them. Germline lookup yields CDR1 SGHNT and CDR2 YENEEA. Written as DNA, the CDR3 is TGTGCCAGCAGCTTACCCTTGGGAGAGCAGTTCTTC. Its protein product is CASSLPLGEQFF.

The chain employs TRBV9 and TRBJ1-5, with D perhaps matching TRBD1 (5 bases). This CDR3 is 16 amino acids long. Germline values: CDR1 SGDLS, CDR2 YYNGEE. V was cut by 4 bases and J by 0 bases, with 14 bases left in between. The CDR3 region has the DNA TGTGCCAGCAGCTCGGGGGGATGGAATAGCAATCAGCCCCAGCATTTT. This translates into CASSSGGWNSNQPQHF.

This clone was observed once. The chain's CDR3 is CASSSTGRNSPLHF. The CDR3 DNA is TGTGCCAGCAGCTCGACAGGGAGAAATTCACCCCTCCACTTT. The chain has TRBV7-9 and TRBJ1-6, with 7 bases identical to TRBD1. The CDR3 has 14 residues. Trimming at V came to 4 bases and at J to 7 bases, leaving 4 bases not matched to a gene. The germline V gene has CDR1 SEHNR and CDR2 FQNEAQ (reference sequence). The full variable domain, its missing parts supplied by reference TRBV7-9 and TRBJ1-6, is DTGVSQNPRHKITKRGQNVTFRCDPISEHNRLYWYRQTLGQGPEFLTYFQNEAQLEKSRLLSDRFSAERPKGSFSTLEIQRTEQGDSAMYLCASSSTGRNSPLHFGNGTRLTVT.

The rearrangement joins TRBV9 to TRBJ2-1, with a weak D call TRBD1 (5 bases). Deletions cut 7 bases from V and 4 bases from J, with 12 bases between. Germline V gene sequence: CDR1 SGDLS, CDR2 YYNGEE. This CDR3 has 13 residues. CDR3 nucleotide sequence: TGTGCCAGCGGCAGGGCGGAGTACAATGAGCAGTTCTTC. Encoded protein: CASGRAEYNEQFF.

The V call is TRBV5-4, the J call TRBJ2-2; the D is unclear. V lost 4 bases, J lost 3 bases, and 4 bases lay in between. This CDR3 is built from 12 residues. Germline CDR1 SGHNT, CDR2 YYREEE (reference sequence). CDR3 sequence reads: CASSPHTGELFF. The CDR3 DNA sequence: TGTGCCAGCAGCCCGCACACCGGGGAGCTGTTTTTT.

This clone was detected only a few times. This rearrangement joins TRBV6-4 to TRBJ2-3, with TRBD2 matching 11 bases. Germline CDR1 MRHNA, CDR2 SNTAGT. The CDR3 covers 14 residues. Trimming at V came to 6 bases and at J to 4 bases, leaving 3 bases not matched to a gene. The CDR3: CASSLAGGADTQYF. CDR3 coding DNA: TGTGCCAGCAGCCTAGCGGGAGGCGCAGATACGCAGTATTTT.

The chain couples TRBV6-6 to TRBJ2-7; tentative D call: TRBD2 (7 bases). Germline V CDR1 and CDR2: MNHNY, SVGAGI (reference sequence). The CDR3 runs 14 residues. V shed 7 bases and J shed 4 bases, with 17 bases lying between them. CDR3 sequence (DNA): TGTGCCAGCAAGGGGGGAGGGAGTCGGTACGAGCAGTACTTC. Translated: CASKGGGSRYEQYF.

This chain's CDR3 is CASGPTGTSVYNEQFF. CDR3 nucleotide sequence: TGTGCTAGTGGTCCTACCGGGACTAGCGTTTACAATGAGCAGTTCTTC. This rearrangement joins TRBV12-5 to TRBJ2-1, with TRBD2 matching over 10 bases. The CDR3 is made up of 16 amino acids. Trimming removed 5 bases from V and 4 bases from J; junction bases left unmatched: 8. Germline V gene data show CDR1 as LGHNT and CDR2 as FRNRAP.

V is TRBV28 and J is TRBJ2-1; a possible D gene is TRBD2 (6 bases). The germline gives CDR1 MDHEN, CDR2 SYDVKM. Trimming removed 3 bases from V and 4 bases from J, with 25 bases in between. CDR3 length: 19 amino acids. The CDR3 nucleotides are TGTGCCAGCAGTTTTCATTTGGAGGGAGTCCAAGGACAATACAATGAGCAGTTCTTC. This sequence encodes CASSFHLEGVQGQYNEQFF.

The CDR3 DNA follows: TGTGCCAGCAGCTTCATGGCGGACGGGAACACTGAAGCTTTCTTT. It codes for CASSFMADGNTEAFF. This chain uses TRBV5-4 with TRBJ1-1, with D hard to call. In germline, CDR1 is SGHNT, CDR2 YYREEE (reference sequence). There are 15 residues in the CDR3. The V end was cut by 2 bases, the J end by 1 base, with 12 bases between.